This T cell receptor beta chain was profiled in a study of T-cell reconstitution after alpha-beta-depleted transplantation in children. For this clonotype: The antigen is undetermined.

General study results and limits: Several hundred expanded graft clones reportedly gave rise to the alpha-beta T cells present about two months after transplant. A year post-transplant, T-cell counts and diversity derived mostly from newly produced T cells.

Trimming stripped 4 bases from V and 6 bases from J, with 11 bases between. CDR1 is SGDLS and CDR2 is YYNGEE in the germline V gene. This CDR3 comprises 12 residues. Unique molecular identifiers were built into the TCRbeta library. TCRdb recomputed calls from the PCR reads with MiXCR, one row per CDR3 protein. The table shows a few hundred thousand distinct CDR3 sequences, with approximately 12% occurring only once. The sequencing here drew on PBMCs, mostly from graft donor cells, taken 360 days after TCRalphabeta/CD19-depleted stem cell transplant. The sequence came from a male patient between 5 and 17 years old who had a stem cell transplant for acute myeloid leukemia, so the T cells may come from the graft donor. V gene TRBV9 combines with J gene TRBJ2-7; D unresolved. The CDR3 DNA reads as TGTGCCAGCAGCCCCGGGTGGAGCGAGCAGTACTTC. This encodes CASSPGWSEQYF.